These 15 T cell receptor beta chains originate from one sample sequenced in a study of radiotherapy plus CTLA-4 blockade in lung cancer. Sequencing used immunoSEQ multiplex PCR; TCRdb keeps in-frame clones, though not all of them. Here the sample spans approximately 53,000 clones, approximately 85% being singletons. The sample in question was peripheral blood, obtained from a patient treated with radiotherapy plus ipilimumab. Receptors originate from a human donor with non-small cell lung cancer whose response to radiotherapy plus ipilimumab could not be evaluated.

This sequence joins TRBV28 and TRBJ1-5; 8 nucleotides agree with TRBD1. With V trimmed by 6 bases and J by 3 bases, 1 base remained unmatched. The germline CDR1 and CDR2 sequences are MDHEN and SYDVKM. The CDR3 is 13 residues long. CDR3 nucleotides: TGTGCCAGCAGCAGGGGGCACAATCAGCCCCAGCATTTT. Translation: CASSRGHNQPQHF.

The chain combines TRBV28 with TRBJ2-7; TRBD2 matches 8 bases. In germline, CDR1 is MDHEN, CDR2 SYDVKM. Trimming removed 8 bases from V and 4 bases from J; junction bases left unmatched: 4. The CDR3 consists of 12 residues. CDR3 amino acids: CASAAGAYEQYF. The CDR3, as DNA: TGTGCCAGCGCAGCGGGAGCTTACGAGCAGTACTTC.

V gene TRBV2 combines with J gene TRBJ2-7; TRBD1 matches at 7 bases. CDR1 SNHLY and CDR2 FYNNEI come from the germline V gene. The CDR3 is made up of 14 amino acids. V trimming: 6 bases; J trimming: 1 base; junction bases outside the gene matches: 6. This chain's CDR3 is CASRAGTASYEQYF. The CDR3 coding sequence is TGTGCCAGCAGGGCCGGGACAGCGTCCTACGAGCAGTACTTC.

V usage is TRBV30 and J usage is TRBJ1-2; weak D call: TRBD1 (6 bases). The CDR3 runs to 16 residues. V lost 2 bases, J lost 6 bases, and 22 bases lay in between. Germline values: CDR1 GTSNPN, CDR2 SVGIG (reference sequence). CDR3 DNA: TGTGCCTGGAGTCTTAGGGGGGGGCGCACTCCGAATGGCTACACCTTC. It is translated as CAWSLRGGRTPNGYTF.

The V and J genes are TRBV25-1 and TRBJ2-7; TRBD1 is a possible D gene (6 bases). The CDR3 is made up of 13 amino acids. The germline V gene encodes CDR1 MGHDK and CDR2 SYGVNS. V was shortened by 7 bases and J by 2 bases, with 12 bases between the two germline ends. CDR3 residues: CASTGTLAYEQYF. CDR3 DNA sequence: TGTGCCAGCACTGGGACACTAGCCTACGAGCAGTACTTC.

This clone was detected a few times. This chain joins TRBV6-5 and TRBJ1-5; 7 bases line up with TRBD1. V lost 5 bases, J lost 1 base, and 5 bases stayed unmatched. The CDR3 covers 15 residues. Germline V lookup: CDR1 MNHEY, CDR2 SVGAGI. CDR3 sequence (DNA): TGTGCCAGCAGTCCGGACAGGAACAGCAATCAGCCCCAGCATTTT. Translation gives CASSPDRNSNQPQHF.

The rearrangement uses TRBV11-2 and TRBJ2-1, with D maybe TRBD2 (7 bases). The CDR3 runs to 18 residues. Germline CDR1 and CDR2: SGHAT and FQNNGV. The V end lost 0 bases, the J end lost 8 bases, and 23 bases lay between the germline ends. CDR3 sequence reads: CASSLDVGGAFRGDEQFF. In DNA, the CDR3 is TGTGCCAGCAGCTTAGATGTAGGGGGGGCGTTTCGTGGCGATGAGCAGTTCTTC.

CDR3 loop: CASRVLAGIYEQFF. The DNA of the CDR3 is TGTGCCAGTAGGGTACTAGCGGGAATTTATGAGCAGTTCTTC. The rearrangement joins TRBV6-1 to TRBJ2-1, with 10 nucleotides matching TRBD2. This CDR3 has 14 residues. Germline CDR1 is MNHNS and CDR2 is SASEGT. Trimming at V came to 9 bases and at J to 8 bases, leaving 10 bases not matched to a gene.

The CDR3 loop reads CASSRGQRRQEKLFF. The CDR3 coding sequence is TGTGCCAGCAGTCGCGGACAGCGCCGGCAAGAAAAACTGTTTTTT. This rearrangement joins TRBV6-5 to TRBJ1-4, with D maybe TRBD1 (6 bases). The V and J ends lost 5 bases and 8 bases respectively, with 18 bases between them. Looked up from germline, CDR1 is MNHEY and CDR2 is SVGAGI. This CDR3 contains 15 residues.

The chain carries TRBV2 and TRBJ2-7; D is unresolved. In germline, CDR1 is SNHLY, CDR2 FYNNEI. This CDR3 is 11 amino acids long. Trimming pared 2 bases from V and 3 bases from J, leaving 2 bases between. CDR3 protein: CASSEYYEQYF. The DNA for the CDR3 is TGTGCCAGCAGTGAATACTACGAGCAGTACTTC. The variable domain in full, completed from reference TRBV2 and TRBJ2-7, reads EPEVTQTPSHQVTQMGQEVILRCVPISNHLYFYWYRQILGQKVEFLVSFYNNEISEKSEIFDDQFSVERPDGSNFTLKIRSTKLEDSAMYFCASSEYYEQYFGPGTRLTVT.

V and J are TRBV7-8 and TRBJ2-3; 8 bases are a match to TRBD2. In germline, CDR1 is SGHVS, CDR2 FQNEAQ. The junction had 10 bases not matched to a gene; V was cut back by 1 base and J by 1 base. The CDR3 length is 18 residues. DNA for the CDR3: TGTGCCAGCAGCTTAGGAGCGGGAGCCGGTCTCGGCACAGATACGCAGTATTTT. Translation gives CASSLGAGAGLGTDTQYF. The full variable domain, rest sourced from reference TRBV7-8 and TRBJ2-3, is GAGVSQSPRYKVAKRGQDVALRCDPISGHVSLFWYQQALGQGPEFLTYFQNEAQLDKSGLPSDRFFAERPEGSVSTLKIQRTQQEDSAVYLCASSLGAGAGLGTDTQYFGPGTRLTVL.

The rearrangement links TRBV7-2 to TRBJ2-7; D perhaps matches TRBD2 (5 bases). The CDR3 totals 13 residues. Germline loops: CDR1 SGHTA, CDR2 FQGNSA. Trimming stripped 5 bases from V and 3 bases from J, with 11 bases between. CDR3 protein: CASSPTTDYEQYF. For the CDR3, the DNA is TGTGCCAGCAGCCCGACTACTGACTACGAGCAGTACTTC.

This chain uses TRBV28 with TRBJ2-7, with TRBD2 identical over 8 bases. The trim removed 1 base at V and 2 bases at J, leaving 4 bases unmatched. In germline, CDR1 is MDHEN, CDR2 SYDVKM. The CDR3 extends over 15 amino acids. The CDR3 loop is CASSLYTSGAYEQYF. The CDR3 DNA is TGTGCCAGCAGTTTATACACTAGCGGAGCCTACGAGCAGTACTTC.

The chain combines TRBV4-2 with TRBJ1-5; D not resolved. Trimming pared 0 bases from V and 0 bases from J, leaving 9 bases between. The germline gives CDR1 LGHNA, CDR2 YNFKEQ. This CDR3 spans 16 amino acids. The CDR3 here is CASSQDGILSNQPQHF. The CDR3 DNA reads TGTGCCAGCAGCCAAGACGGTATACTTAGCAATCAGCCCCAGCATTTT.

V and J are TRBV29-1 and TRBJ2-1; possible D gene TRBD2, 5 bases. The CDR3 sequence is 14 residues long. The germline CDR1 and CDR2 sequences are SQVTM and ANQGSEA. The V and J ends lost 4 bases and 4 bases respectively, with 14 bases between them. CDR3 region: CSVVRLTGYNEQFF. CDR3 sequence (DNA): TGCAGCGTTGTCCGACTAACGGGATACAATGAGCAGTTCTTC.